This T cell receptor beta chain was found in a study of Ad26.COV2.S vaccination and SARS-CoV-2 variants. Study-level results: Substantial breadth in spike-specific CD8+ and CD4+ T cell responses was reportedly seen after vaccination. Vaccine recipients posted higher spike-specific TCR breadth than their placebo counterparts. Quantification of TCR breadth and depth may have yielded underestimates of total T cell responses.

The method was immunoSEQ multiplex PCR; TCRdb's version includes in-frame clones alone and lacks a portion of them. Of 300,000 to 350,000 clones in the sample, 85% to 90% were seen once. This CDR3 comprises 13 residues. The germline CDR1 and CDR2 sequences are SGHTA and FQGNSA. The V end was cut by 5 bases, the J end by 2 bases, with 8 bases between. On this clone: As yet, its antigen is unknown.

The treatment is: roughly 18 received Ad26.COV2.S at low or high dose, single or two shots; about 5 received placebo; per-sample allocation not given. Collection of samples fell on day 63 after the first vaccine or placebo injection. The shot given was an Ad26 vector that makes Wuhan-strain SARS-CoV-2 spike. The material was peripheral blood, obtained in a trial of Ad26.COV2.S vaccine versus placebo. The clonotype originates from a person between 18 and 60 years old who received the Ad26.COV2.S COVID-19 vaccine or a placebo. The chain couples TRBV7-2 to TRBJ2-3; no definite D call. CDR3 coding DNA: TGTGCCAGCAGCGTTGATAACACAGATACGCAGTATTTT. Protein: CASSVDNTDTQYF. The whole variable domain, filled in from reference TRBV7-2 and TRBJ2-3, reads GAGVSQSPSNKVTEKGKDVELRCDPISGHTALYWYRQSLGQGLEFLIYFQGNSAPDKSGLPSDRFSAERTGGSVSTLTIQRTQQEDSAVYLCASSVDNTDTQYFGPGTRLTVL.